This T cell receptor beta chain was documented in a study of early T cells in non-severe SARS-CoV-2 infection. V was pared by 6 bases and J by 2 bases, with 13 bases between. The CDR3 loop spans 14 amino acids. CDR1 is MNHEY and CDR2 is SVGAGI in the germline V gene. This clonotype was detected ten times or more. TCRdb reanalysed the 5' RACE reads using MiXCR and keeps one entry per CDR3 protein. The sample holds 25,000 to 35,000 distinct CDR3 sequences, 5% to 5.5% seen once. The sequenced material came from whole blood. This sequence originates from an adult who was a healthcare worker with PCR-confirmed SARS-CoV-2 infection or an uninfected control (not recorded which). The chain recombines TRBV6-5 with TRBJ1-2, with D unclear. In nucleotides, the CDR3 is TGTGCCAGCAGCCCTCCCCGGCAGAACTATGGCTACACCTTC. This translates into CASSPPRQNYGYTF.